These T cell receptor beta chains were read from a single sample in a study of cytomegalovirus exposure and HLA in healthy donors. Assay: immunoSEQ multiplex PCR; the TCRdb copy retains only in-frame clones and omits some. Altogether 150,000 to 250,000 clones are present, 70% to 90% being singletons, with the ten largest covering about 2.5%. Source material: PBMCs. All receptors come from a woman aged 50 to 60 in good health and CMV-seronegative. Both conserved end residues are part of each CDR3. Fields, in order: J gene, D gene, V gene, clone size, CDR3 DNA, CDR3 protein. The D gene is left open where the match is weak. Size tells how often a clone was seen (once, few, many) or the class of an expanded clone, and some rows leave it out.

TRBJ2-7 TRBD2 TRBV7-6 - TGTGCCAGCAGCTTAACTAGCGGGGTCTACGAGCAGTACTTC CASSLTSGVYEQYF
TRBJ2-7 - TRBV7-8 - TGTGCCAGCAGCTCCGAAGGGGCCTCCAGCTCCTACGAGCAGTACTTC CASSSEGASSSYEQYF
TRBJ2-5 TRBD2 TRBV7-2 - TGTGCCAGCAGCTTAGCGAGGACTAGCGGGAGGGATGAGACCCAGTACTTC CASSLARTSGRDETQYF
TRBJ2-1 - TRBV11-2 - TGTGCCAGCAGCTGGACGAGGGGGTCCGTAGTCGATGAGCAGTTCTTC CASSWTRGSVVDEQFF
TRBJ2-3 - TRBV9 few TGTGCCAGCAGTCTAGAACCAAGCACAGATACGCAGTATTTT CASSLEPSTDTQYF
TRBJ2-7 TRBD1 TRBV5-8 - TGTGCCAGCAGCTTGCGGGGGTCAGGGGGCACCTACGAGCAGTACTTC CASSLRGSGGTYEQYF
TRBJ2-1 TRBD1 TRBV9 - TGTGCCAGCAGCCCCGGGACAGGGAATGAGCAGTTCTTC CASSPGTGNEQFF
TRBJ2-5 TRBD2 TRBV7-8 - TGTGCCAGCAGCTCAACCCCGGGACTAGAGGGTGAGACCCAGTACTTC CASSSTPGLEGETQYF
TRBJ2-2 TRBD1 TRBV18 - TGTGCCAGCTCACCTCAAACAGGGGGCGCGGACGGGGAGCTGTTTTTT CASSPQTGGADGELFF
TRBJ1-3 - TRBV9 - TGTGCCAGCAGCGCGGGCTCTGGAAACACCATATATTTT CASSAGSGNTIYF
TRBJ2-7 TRBD1 TRBV7-9 - TGTGCCAGCAGCGGACGACAGGGGGTGTCCTACGAGCAGTACTTC CASSGRQGVSYEQYF
TRBJ1-3 - TRBV11-2 - TGTGCCAGCAGCACTCAGACACAGCTCTCTGGAAACACCATATATTTT CASSTQTQLSGNTIYF
TRBJ2-3 TRBD1 TRBV28 - TGTGCCACCAAGCCTACAAAATGGACAGGGGGGACAGATACGCAGTATTTT CATKPTKWTGGTDTQYF
TRBJ2-2 - TRBV6-5 - TGTGCCAGCAGTTATCGAGCCATACCCACCGGGGAGCTGTTTTTT CASSYRAIPTGELFF
TRBJ1-5 TRBD1 TRBV6-5 - TGTGCCAGCAGAGGACAGGGTGATCAGCCCCAGCATTTT CASRGQGDQPQHF
TRBJ2-1 - TRBV7-8 - TGTGCCAGCAGCCAAGGGACTCCCTCCGAGCAGTTCTTC CASSQGTPSEQFF
TRBJ2-3 - TRBV7-9 - TGTGCCAGCACCCTTAGCGGAGCCACAGATACGCAGTATTTT CASTLSGATDTQYF
TRBJ2-3 TRBD1 TRBV28 - TGTGCCAGCACGAGGGGACCGGGACAGAGAACAGATACGCAGTATTTT CASTRGPGQRTDTQYF
TRBJ1-3 - TRBV6-5 - TGTGCCAGCACCCCCGGGGGACCTGGAAACACCATATATTTT CASTPGGPGNTIYF
TRBJ2-1 TRBD1 TRBV5-1 - TGCGCCAGCAAGCTCGGGCAGGGGGCCTACAATGAGCAGTTCTTC CASKLGQGAYNEQFF
TRBJ2-5 TRBD1 TRBV6-5 - TGTGCCAGCAGTTACGTGACAGGGGGTGGAGAGACCCAGTACTTC CASSYVTGGGETQYF
TRBJ2-7 TRBD1 TRBV10-3 - TGTGCCATCAGTGCCGGGACAGCTTCCTACGAGCAGTACTTC CAISAGTASYEQYF
TRBJ2-2 - TRBV5-1 - TGCGCCAGCAGCTTGCGCGGGGTGAACACCGGGGAGCTGTTTTTT CASSLRGVNTGELFF
TRBJ2-1 TRBD2 TRBV7-9 - TGTGCCAGCAGCCCCGGACTAGCGGGATACAATGAGCAGTTCTTC CASSPGLAGYNEQFF
TRBJ2-3 TRBD2 TRBV4-1 - TGCGCCAGCAGCTTTCAATGGGGTAGCGGGAGGGGGGATACGCAGTATTTT CASSFQWGSGRGDTQYF
TRBJ2-5 TRBD2 TRBV7-8 - TGTGCCAGCAGCTTACTCTCCGGGACTAGCGGGATCGTCAACCAAGAGACCCAGTACTTC CASSLLSGTSGIVNQETQYF